The 5 T cell receptor beta chains below were found in one sample sequenced in a study of T cells in Graves' hyperthyroidism and ophthalmopathy. What was amplified from RNA transcripts were TCR beta CDR3 regions. Initially, a first-round RT-PCR of the TCR CDR3 employed the HTBI primer set. From the multiplex PCR reads, TCRdb called clonotypes with MiXCR, one entry per CDR3 protein. The sample has nearly 600,000 distinct CDR3 sequences, more than 11% seen once; the top ten hold approximately 5.7%. The sample taken for sequencing was blood. Receptors originate from a woman in her 30s with Graves' hyperthyroidism that later progressed to Graves' ophthalmopathy.

This clonotype was counted many times. The rearrangement uses TRBV20-1 and TRBJ1-2; D call uncertain. Between the trimmed V and J ends, which lost 3 bases and 4 bases, there was a span of 9 bases. CDR1 and CDR2 (germline): DFQATT, SNEGSKA (reference sequence). CDR3 length: 12 residues. CDR3 sequence (DNA): TGCAGTGCTAGGGAGGCGGTCTATGGCTACACCTTC. This sequence encodes CSAREAVYGYTF.

In this sample, this clonotype turned up many times. The chain carries TRBV2 and TRBJ1-1; D gene unclear. The ends were cut back, 1 base at V and 4 bases at J, with 10 bases in the middle. CDR3 length equals 14 residues. Germline assignment: CDR1 SNHLY and CDR2 FYNNEI. CDR3 bases: TGTGCCAGCAGTGAAGAGGGTGCGGTCACTGAAGCTTTCTTT. Amino acids: CASSEEGAVTEAFF.

This clonotype occurred many times. CDR3 DNA: TGCGCCAGCAGCCCGGGACTAGCGGGAGGAAGGAATGGGGCCAACGTCCTGACTTTC. Protein sequence: CASSPGLAGGRNGANVLTF. The chain combines TRBV5-1 with TRBJ2-6; the match to TRBD2 covers 15 bases. V gave up 4 bases and J gave up 3 bases; unmatched junction bases: 8. Germline lookup yields CDR1 SGHRS and CDR2 YFSETQ. The CDR3 has 19 amino acids.

This clonotype came up many times. The rearrangement joins TRBV7-9 to TRBJ1-1; 12 bases align to TRBD1. CDR3 length: 16 residues. CDR1 and CDR2 (germline): SEHNR, FQNEAQ (reference sequence). The junction had 12 bases not matched to a gene; V was cut back by 3 bases and J by 10 bases. The DNA of the CDR3 is TGTGCCAGCAGCTTGGAGAGCTTTCGGGACAGGGGGCCAGCTTTCTTT. Its translation: CASSLESFRDRGPAFF. The full variable domain, in which reference TRBV7-9 and TRBJ1-1 provide the parts outside the CDR3, is DTGVSQNPRHKITKRGQNVTFRCDPISEHNRLYWYRQTLGQGPEFLTYFQNEAQLEKSRLLSDRFSAERPKGSFSTLEIQRTEQGDSAMYLCASSLESFRDRGPAFFGQGTRLTVV.

V is TRBV6-1 and J is TRBJ2-4; D gene ambiguous. V dropped 2 bases and J dropped 6 bases, with 11 bases sitting between them. Germline values: CDR1 MNHNS, CDR2 SASEGT. There are 14 residues in the CDR3. The CDR3 loop is CASSEKAKGNIQYF. CDR3 bases: TGTGCCAGCAGTGAAAAGGCGAAGGGAAACATTCAGTACTTC.